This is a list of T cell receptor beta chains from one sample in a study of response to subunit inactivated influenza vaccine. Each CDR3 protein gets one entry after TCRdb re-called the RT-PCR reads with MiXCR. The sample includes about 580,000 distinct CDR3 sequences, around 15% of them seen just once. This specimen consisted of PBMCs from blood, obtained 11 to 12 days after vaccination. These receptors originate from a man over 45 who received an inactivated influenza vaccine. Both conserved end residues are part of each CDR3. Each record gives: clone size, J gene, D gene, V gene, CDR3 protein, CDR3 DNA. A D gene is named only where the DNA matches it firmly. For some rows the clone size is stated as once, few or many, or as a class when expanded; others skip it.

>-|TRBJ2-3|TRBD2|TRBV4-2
CASSQGSSGGAPDTQYF
TGTGCCAGCAGCCAAGGGTCCAGCGGGGGGGCCCCAGATACGCAGTATTTT
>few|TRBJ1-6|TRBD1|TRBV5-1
CASSEQGSLHNSPLHF
TGCGCCAGCAGCGAACAGGGGAGCCTCCATAATTCACCCCTCCACTTT
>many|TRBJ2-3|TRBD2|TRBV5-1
CASSLSGGTTDTQYF
TGCGCCAGCAGCTTGAGCGGGGGGACCACAGATACGCAGTATTTT
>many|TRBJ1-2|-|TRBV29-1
CSVDGASGYTF
TGCAGCGTTGACGGGGCGAGTGGCTACACCTTC
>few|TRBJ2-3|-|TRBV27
CASSLSGGTVTDTQYF
TGTGCCAGCAGTTTATCGGGCGGGACAGTCACAGATACGCAGTATTTT
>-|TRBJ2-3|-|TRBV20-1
CSARVYGSRTDTQYF
TGCAGTGCTAGAGTTTACGGGAGCAGGACAGATACGCAGTATTTT
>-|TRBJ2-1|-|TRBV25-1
CASTERAGRSSYNEQFF
TGTGCCAGCACCGAGCGGGCGGGGCGGAGCTCCTACAATGAGCAGTTCTTC
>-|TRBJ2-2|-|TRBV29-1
CSVRLGTGELFF
TGCAGCGTTAGACTAGGGACCGGGGAGCTGTTTTTT
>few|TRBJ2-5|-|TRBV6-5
CASSYLGNLIQETQYF
TGTGCCAGCAGTTACTTAGGGAATCTCATCCAAGAGACCCAGTACTTC
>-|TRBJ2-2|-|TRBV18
CASSPPWGNTGELLF
TGTGCCAGCTCACCCCCTTGGGGGAACACCGGGGAGCTGCTTTTT